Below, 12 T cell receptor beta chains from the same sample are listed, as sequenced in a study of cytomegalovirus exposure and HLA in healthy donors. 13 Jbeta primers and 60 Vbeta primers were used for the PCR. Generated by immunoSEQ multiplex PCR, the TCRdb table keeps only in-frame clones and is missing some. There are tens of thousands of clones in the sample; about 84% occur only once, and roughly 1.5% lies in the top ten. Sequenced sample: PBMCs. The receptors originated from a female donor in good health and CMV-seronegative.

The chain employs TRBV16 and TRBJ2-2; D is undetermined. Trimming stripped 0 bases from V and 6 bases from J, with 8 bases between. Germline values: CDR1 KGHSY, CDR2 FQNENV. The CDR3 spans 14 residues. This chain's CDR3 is CASSQSAGSGELFF. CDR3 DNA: TGTGCCAGCAGCCAATCGGCAGGTTCCGGGGAGCTGTTTTTT. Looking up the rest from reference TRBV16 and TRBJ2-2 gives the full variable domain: GEEVAQTPKHLVRGEGQKAKLYCAPIKGHSYVFWYQQVLKNEFKFLISFQNENVFDETGMPKERFSAKCLPNSPCSLEIQATKLEDSAVYFCASSQSAGSGELFFGEGSRLTVL.

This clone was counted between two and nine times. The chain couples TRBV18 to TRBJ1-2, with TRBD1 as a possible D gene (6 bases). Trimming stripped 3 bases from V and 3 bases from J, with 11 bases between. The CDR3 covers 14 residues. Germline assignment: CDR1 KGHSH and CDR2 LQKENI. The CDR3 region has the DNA TGTGCCAGCTCACCGGCAGGGGCGGACTATGGCTACACCTTC. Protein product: CASSPAGADYGYTF.

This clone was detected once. CDR3 amino acids: CASTDVGTPPRVYEQYF. The CDR3 coding sequence is TGCGCCAGCACCGATGTCGGGACACCCCCCCGAGTCTACGAGCAGTACTTC. The rearrangement joins TRBV5-1 to TRBJ2-7; D perhaps matches TRBD1 (6 bases). The CDR3 runs 17 residues. The V gene's germline CDR1 is SGHRS and CDR2 YFSETQ. Between the trimmed V and J ends, which lost 6 bases and 3 bases, there was a span of 25 bases. The full variable domain, its missing parts supplied by reference TRBV5-1 and TRBJ2-7, is KAGVTQTPRYLIKTRGQQVTLSCSPISGHRSVSWYQQTPGQGLQFLFEYFSETQRNKGNFPGRFSGRQFSNSRSEMNVSTLELGDSALYLCASTDVGTPPRVYEQYFGPGTRLTVT.

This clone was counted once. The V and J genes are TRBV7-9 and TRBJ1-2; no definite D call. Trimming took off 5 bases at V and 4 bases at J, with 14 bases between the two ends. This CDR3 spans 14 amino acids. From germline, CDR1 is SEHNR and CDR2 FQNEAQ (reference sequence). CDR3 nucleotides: TGTGCCAGCAGCCCCGAGTTAGGAGCCTATGGCTACACCTTC. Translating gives CASSPELGAYGYTF.

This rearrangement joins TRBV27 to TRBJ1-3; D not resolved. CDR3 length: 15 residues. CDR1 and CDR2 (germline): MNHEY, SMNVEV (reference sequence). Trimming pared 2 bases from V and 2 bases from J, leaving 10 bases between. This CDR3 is CASSLRGGAGNTIYF. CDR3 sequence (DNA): TGTGCCAGCAGTTTACGGGGAGGAGCTGGAAACACCATATATTTT.

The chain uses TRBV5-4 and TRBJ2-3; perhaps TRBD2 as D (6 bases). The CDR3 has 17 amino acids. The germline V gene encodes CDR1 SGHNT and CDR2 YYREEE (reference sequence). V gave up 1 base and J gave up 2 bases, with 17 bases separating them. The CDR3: CASSLLSLAGTTDTQYF. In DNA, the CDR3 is TGTGCCAGCAGCTTGCTAAGTCTGGCGGGGACCACAGATACGCAGTATTTT. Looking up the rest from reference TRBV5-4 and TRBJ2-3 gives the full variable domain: ETGVTQSPTHLIKTRGQQVTLRCSSQSGHNTVSWYQQALGQGPQFIFQYYREEENGRGNFPPRFSGLQFPNYSSELNVNALELDDSALYLCASSLLSLAGTTDTQYFGPGTRLTVL.

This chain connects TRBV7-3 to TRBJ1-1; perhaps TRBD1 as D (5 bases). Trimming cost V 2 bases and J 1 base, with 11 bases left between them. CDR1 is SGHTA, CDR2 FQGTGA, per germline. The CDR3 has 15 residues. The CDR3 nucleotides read TGTGCCAGCAGCTTAGAGCCGACAGCGAACACTGAAGCTTTCTTT. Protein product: CASSLEPTANTEAFF.

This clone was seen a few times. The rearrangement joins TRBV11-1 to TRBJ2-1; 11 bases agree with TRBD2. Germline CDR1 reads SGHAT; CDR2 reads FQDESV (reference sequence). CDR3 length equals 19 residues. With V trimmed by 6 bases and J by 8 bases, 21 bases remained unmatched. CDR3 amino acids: CASRPRRTSGGQSYHEQFF. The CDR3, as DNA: TGTGCCAGCAGGCCGAGAAGAACTAGCGGGGGCCAAAGTTACCATGAGCAGTTCTTC. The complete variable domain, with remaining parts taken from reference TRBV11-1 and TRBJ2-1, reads EAEVAQSPRYKITEKSQAVAFWCDPISGHATLYWYRQILGQGPELLVQFQDESVVDDSQLPKDRFSAERLKGVDSTLKIQPAELGDSAMYLCASRPRRTSGGQSYHEQFFGPGTRLTVL.

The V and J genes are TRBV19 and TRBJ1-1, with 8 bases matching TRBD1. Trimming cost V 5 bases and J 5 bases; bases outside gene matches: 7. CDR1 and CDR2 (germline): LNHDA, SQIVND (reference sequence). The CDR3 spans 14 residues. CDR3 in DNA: TGTGCCAGTAGTCCCCGGACAGGGCGAACTGAAGCTTTCTTT. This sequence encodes CASSPRTGRTEAFF.

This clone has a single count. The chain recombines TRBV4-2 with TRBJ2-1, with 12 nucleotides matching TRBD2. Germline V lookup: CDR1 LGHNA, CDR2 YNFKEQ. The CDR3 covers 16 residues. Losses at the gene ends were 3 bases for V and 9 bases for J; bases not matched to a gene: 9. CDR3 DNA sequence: TGTGCCAGCAGCCACCCGCTAGCGGGGGGGCCAGGTGAGCAGTTCTTC. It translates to CASSHPLAGGPGEQFF.

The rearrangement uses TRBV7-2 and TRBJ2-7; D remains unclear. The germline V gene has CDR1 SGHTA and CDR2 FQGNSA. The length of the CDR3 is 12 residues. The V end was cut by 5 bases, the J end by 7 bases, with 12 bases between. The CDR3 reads CASSITSREQYF. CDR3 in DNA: TGTGCCAGCAGCATAACCTCGCGGGAGCAGTACTTC.

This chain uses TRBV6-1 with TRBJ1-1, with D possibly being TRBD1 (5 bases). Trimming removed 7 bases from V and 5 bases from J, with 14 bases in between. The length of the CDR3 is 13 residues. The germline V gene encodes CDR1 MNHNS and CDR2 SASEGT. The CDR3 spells CASIWGRETEAFF. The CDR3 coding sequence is TGTGCCAGCATTTGGGGGAGGGAGACTGAAGCTTTCTTT.